A single sample gave rise to the 28 T cell receptor beta chains below, sequenced in a study of identical twins. TCRdb redid the calling of the 5' RACE reads with MiXCR, one entry per CDR3 protein. The sample comprises about 390,000 distinct CDR3 sequences, 7% to 9.5% of which are singletons, and about 8.1% rests with the top ten. The specimen sequenced was naive T cells sorted from blood. All receptors come from a woman aged 45-59 years in good health.

This clonotype was detected many times. The V and J genes are TRBV5-1 and TRBJ2-1; TRBD2 matches at 7 bases. V was pared by 0 bases and J by 7 bases, with 4 bases of the junction left unmatched. The length of the CDR3 is 14 residues. The germline V gene encodes CDR1 SGHRS and CDR2 YFSETQ. The CDR3 DNA sequence: TGCGCCAGCAGCTTGGATGGACTAGAAAATGAGCAGTTCTTC. Amino acids: CASSLDGLENEQFF. Using reference TRBV5-1 and TRBJ2-1 for the parts outside the CDR3, the full variable domain is KAGVTQTPRYLIKTRGQQVTLSCSPISGHRSVSWYQQTPGQGLQFLFEYFSETQRNKGNFPGRFSGRQFSNSRSEMNVSTLELGDSALYLCASSLDGLENEQFFGPGTRLTVL.

This clonotype was counted only a few times. The chain carries TRBV29-1 and TRBJ2-3; perhaps TRBD1 as D (6 bases). Germline V gene data show CDR1 as SQVTM and CDR2 as ANQGSEA. V dropped 3 bases and J dropped 3 bases, with 10 bases sitting between them. The CDR3 is 13 amino acids. The CDR3, as DNA: TGCAGCGTTGATGGTGACAGGACAGATACGCAGTATTTT. Translating gives CSVDGDRTDTQYF.

The rearrangement joins TRBV27 to TRBJ2-1; 7 positions agree with TRBD1. Germline lookup yields CDR1 MNHEY and CDR2 SMNVEV (reference sequence). The CDR3 totals 14 residues. Trimming removed 4 bases from V and 5 bases from J; junction bases left unmatched: 5. CDR3: CASSSWDRDNEQFF. The CDR3 nucleotides are TGTGCCAGCAGTTCCTGGGACAGAGACAATGAGCAGTTCTTC.

This chain links TRBV7-9 with TRBJ2-2, with D possibly TRBD2 on 6 matching bases. Trimming removed 5 bases at V and 6 bases at J, with 13 bases between. This CDR3 has 14 residues. Per germline, CDR1 SEHNR and CDR2 FQNEAQ (reference sequence). Written as DNA, the CDR3 is TGTGCCAGCAGCACGCTAGCGTTCGCCGGGGAGCTGTTTTTT. Amino acid sequence: CASSTLAFAGELFF. The complete variable domain, with remaining parts taken from reference TRBV7-9 and TRBJ2-2, reads DTGVSQNPRHKITKRGQNVTFRCDPISEHNRLYWYRQTLGQGPEFLTYFQNEAQLEKSRLLSDRFSAERPKGSFSTLEIQRTEQGDSAMYLCASSTLAFAGELFFGEGSRLTVL.

At least ten counts were recorded for this clonotype. V usage is TRBV20-1 and J usage is TRBJ2-5, with TRBD2 matching 7 bases. The CDR3 has 11 amino acids. V lost 3 bases to trimming and J lost 5 bases; unmatched junction nucleotides: 0. CDR1 and CDR2 from the germline V gene are DFQATT and SNEGSKA (reference sequence). The DNA of the CDR3 is TGCAGTGCTAGCGGGAGGGAGACCCAGTACTTC. Translating it yields CSASGRETQYF.

The chain uses TRBV5-1 and TRBJ1-6; D not certain. This CDR3 has 14 amino acids. Trimming left V 0 bases short and J 7 bases short, with 8 bases between. The germline V gene encodes CDR1 SGHRS and CDR2 YFSETQ. CDR3 protein: CASSLEFTNSPLHF. In nucleotides, the CDR3 is TGCGCCAGCAGCTTGGAATTTACAAATTCACCCCTCCACTTT.

The gene calls are TRBV5-1 and TRBJ2-7, with D possibly being TRBD1 or TRBD2 (5 bases each). V lost 1 base to trimming and J lost 5 bases, with 13 bases between them. This CDR3 contains 14 residues. The germline V gene has CDR1 SGHRS and CDR2 YFSETQ. This chain's CDR3 is CASSLLGRGDEQYF. The CDR3 DNA sequence: TGCGCCAGCAGCTTGCTAGGACGAGGGGACGAGCAGTACTTC.

This clonotype has a handful of counts. The rearrangement links TRBV20-1 to TRBJ2-1; 9 nucleotides match TRBD2. The V and J ends lost 2 bases and 15 bases, in that order; junction bases with no gene match: 8. The CDR3 has 12 residues. Germline assignment: CDR1 DFQATT and CDR2 SNEGSKA (reference sequence). The CDR3 nucleotides read TGCAGTGCTAGACAGGGCGGCGGGAGGGGGTTCTTC. As protein: CSARQGGGRGFF.

This clonotype was recorded a few times. This chain joins TRBV11-2 and TRBJ2-2; 8 bases agree with TRBD1. The germline CDR1 and CDR2 sequences are SGHAT and FQNNGV. This CDR3 region has 16 residues. With V trimmed by 5 bases and J by 4 bases, 9 bases remained unmatched. CDR3 sequence: CASSPLRGPRTGELFF. In nucleotides, the CDR3 is TGTGCCAGCAGCCCCCTCAGGGGGCCTCGCACCGGGGAGCTGTTTTTT. Drawing the rest from reference TRBV11-2 and TRBJ2-2, the complete variable domain is EAGVAQSPRYKIIEKRQSVAFWCNPISGHATLYWYQQILGQGPKLLIQFQNNGVVDDSQLPKDRFSAERLKGVDSTLKIQPAKLEDSAVYLCASSPLRGPRTGELFFGEGSRLTVL.

This clonotype has just a few counts. The chain is built from TRBV19 and TRBJ1-5; D call uncertain. In germline, CDR1 is LNHDA, CDR2 SQIVND (reference sequence). Trimming cost V 1 base and J 3 bases, with 10 bases left between them. This CDR3 contains 15 residues. The CDR3 nucleotides read TGTGCCAGTAGTATAGCAGGAGACTTCAATCAGCCCCAGCATTTT. It specifies CASSIAGDFNQPQHF.

V and J are TRBV3-1 and TRBJ2-1; 7 positions agree with TRBD2. V trimming: 2 bases; J trimming: 0 bases; junction bases outside the gene matches: 4. The CDR3 spans 16 residues. Germline V CDR1 and CDR2: LGHDT, YNNKEL (reference sequence). As DNA, the CDR3 is TGTGCCAGCAGCCAAAGTGGCGGGAGCTCCTACAATGAGCAGTTCTTC. Protein product: CASSQSGGSSYNEQFF.

The chain couples TRBV6-6 to TRBJ2-3, with 13 bases lining up with TRBD2. This CDR3 is 15 amino acids long. Germline-derived CDR1 and CDR2 are MNHNY and SVGAGI (reference sequence). Germline trimming cut 6 bases from V and 4 bases from J; bases unmatched to any gene: 4. The CDR3 reads CASRPTSGRPDTQYF. The CDR3 DNA follows: TGTGCCAGCAGACCGACTAGCGGGAGGCCAGATACGCAGTATTTT.

This clonotype has at least ten counts. V usage is TRBV9 and J usage is TRBJ2-1, with unresolved D. This CDR3 is built from 15 residues. Germline assignment: CDR1 SGDLS and CDR2 YYNGEE. Trimming pared 0 bases from V and 1 base from J, leaving 8 bases between. The CDR3 sequence is CASSVVGGSYNEQFF. The CDR3 DNA is TGTGCCAGCAGCGTAGTAGGCGGTTCCTACAATGAGCAGTTCTTC.

In regard to this clonotype: A single base separates this from a much larger clone, so it may be a read error. A read error is likely, as this CDR3 ends without the conserved phenylalanine or tryptophan. The V and J genes are TRBV27 and TRBJ2-4; D possibly corresponds to TRBD1 (6 bases). Trimming shortened V by 5 bases and J by 6 bases, and 14 bases separated the two germline ends. Germline lookup yields CDR1 MNHEY and CDR2 SMNVEV (reference sequence). The CDR3 consists of 14 residues. The CDR3 sequence is CASSTRGLGNIQYY. CDR3 coding DNA: TGTGCCAGCAGTACCAGGGGCTTGGGAAACATTCAGTACTAC.

The chain links TRBV28 to TRBJ2-5; the match to TRBD2 covers 9 bases. J was trimmed by 2 bases and V by 2 bases; bases with no gene match: 9. Germline V gives CDR1 MDHEN, CDR2 SYDVKM. The CDR3 is 17 amino acids. The CDR3 nucleotides read TGTGCCAGCAGTTTACTAGCGGGGCCCCGGAGGCAAGAGACCCAGTACTTC. Protein sequence: CASSLLAGPRRQETQYF.

The chain joins TRBV30 to TRBJ1-1; TRBD1 is a possible D gene (5 bases). V lost 1 base and J lost 5, with 17 bases in between. Germline V CDR1 and CDR2: GTSNPN, SVGIG (reference sequence). The length of the CDR3 is 15 residues. The CDR3 DNA reads TGTGCCTGGAGTGGAGATCAGGGAAGTGGAACTGAAGCTTTCTTT. Translating gives CAWSGDQGSGTEAFF.

The sample holds many counts of this clonotype. The chain employs TRBV25-1 and TRBJ1-1, with D perhaps TRBD1 (5 bases). CDR3 length equals 15 residues. Germline V CDR1 and CDR2: MGHDK, SYGVNS. Trimming cost V 1 base and J 1 base, with 10 bases left between them. CDR3 coding DNA: TGTGCCAGCAGTGAATTGGGGACGGAGAACACTGAAGCTTTCTTT. Translated: CASSELGTENTEAFF.

The V gene is TRBV6-2 or TRBV6-3, the J gene TRBJ2-3, with 11 bases aligning to TRBD2. V shed 2 bases, J shed 4 bases, and the junction held 2 bases outside the gene matches. CDR1 MNHEY and CDR2 SVGEGT come from the germline V gene. This CDR3 has 15 amino acids. The CDR3 region is CASSYTSGSPDTQYF. The CDR3 DNA is TGTGCCAGCAGTTACACTAGCGGGAGCCCAGATACGCAGTATTTT.

The rearrangement joins TRBV7-8 to TRBJ2-5; possible D gene TRBD1, 5 bases. Trimming stripped 5 bases from V and 2 bases from J, with 15 bases between. The CDR3 totals 15 residues. Germline loops: CDR1 SGHVS, CDR2 FQNEAQ. The CDR3 DNA reads as TGTGCCAGCAGCCAAACAGGATCTCCACAAGAGACCCAGTACTTC. Protein product: CASSQTGSPQETQYF.

The J gene is TRBJ2-1, the V gene TRBV30, with D possibly being TRBD1 (5 bases). In germline, CDR1 is GTSNPN, CDR2 SVGIG (reference sequence). CDR3 length: 12 residues. The V gene lost 5 bases and the J gene lost 7 bases, with 12 bases spanning the gap. The CDR3 DNA sequence: TGTGCCTGGGGCCGTGGGGCAAATGAGCAGTTCTTC. Translated, it gives CAWGRGANEQFF.

This clonotype was seen only a few times. The CDR3 loop is CASSALGGESSNEQFF. CDR3 in DNA: TGCGCCAGCAGCGCCCTGGGTGGGGAGTCTAGCAATGAGCAGTTCTTC. The chain carries TRBV5-1 and TRBJ2-1; weak D call: TRBD2 (5 bases). Looked up from germline, CDR1 is SGHRS and CDR2 is YFSETQ. There are 16 residues in the CDR3. Trimming removed 4 bases from V and 6 bases from J, with 20 bases in between.

The chain recombines TRBV12-3 or TRBV12-4 with TRBJ2-1, with TRBD2 matching over 7 bases. The CDR3 has 14 residues. Trimming removed 6 bases from V and 6 bases from J; junction bases left unmatched: 8. CDR3 amino acids: CASSLPGLFNEQFF. Written as DNA, the CDR3 is TGTGCCAGCAGCCTCCCGGGACTATTCAATGAGCAGTTCTTC.

This clonotype was seen ten or more times. V gene TRBV6-6 combines with J gene TRBJ1-5; D may be TRBD1 (5 bases). The CDR3 is made up of 13 amino acids. Germline lookup yields CDR1 MNHNY and CDR2 SVGAGI (reference sequence). V was cut by 8 bases and J by 8 bases, with 16 bases left in between. CDR3 in amino acids: CASLFGAPEPQHF. The CDR3 DNA reads as TGTGCCAGCCTCTTTGGGGCACCGGAGCCCCAGCATTTT.

This clonotype was counted a few times. The CDR3: CASSDTGLDHNEQFF. The CDR3 nucleotides read TGTGCCAGCAGCGACACGGGACTAGACCACAATGAGCAGTTCTTC. This chain connects TRBV12-3 or TRBV12-4 to TRBJ2-1; 8 positions match TRBD2. V lost 6 bases, J lost 5 bases, and 9 bases stayed unmatched. This CDR3 is 15 amino acids long.

V gene TRBV24-1 combines with J gene TRBJ2-1, with 14 bases matching TRBD2. The CDR3 is 15 residues long. Germline assignment: CDR1 KGHDR and CDR2 SFDVKD. V shed 7 bases and J 8 bases; nucleotides not matched to a gene: 6. The CDR3 loop reads CATRGLAGVVDEQFF. In DNA form, the CDR3 reads TGTGCCACCAGGGGACTAGCGGGAGTCGTCGATGAGCAGTTCTTC.

The V call is TRBV24-1, the J call TRBJ2-3, with TRBD2 as a possible D gene (6 bases). CDR1 and CDR2 from the germline V gene are KGHDR and SFDVKD. This CDR3 contains 16 residues. The V end lost 10 bases, the J end lost 0 bases, and 19 bases lay between the germline ends. This chain's CDR3 is CATGGNRDGSTDTQYF. CDR3 sequence (DNA): TGTGCCACTGGGGGGAACCGGGACGGCAGCACAGATACGCAGTATTTT.

This clonotype has only a few counts. The chain uses TRBV20-1 and TRBJ2-4; no reliable D call. This CDR3 is 16 amino acids long. With 0 bases removed from V and 0 bases from J, the gap between germline ends came to 12 bases. Germline V gene lookup returns CDR1 DFQATT and CDR2 SNEGSKA (reference sequence). For the CDR3, the DNA is TGCAGTGCTAGAGATTTAGGTGGTCTAGCCAAAAACATTCAGTACTTC. Encoded protein: CSARDLGGLAKNIQYF.

This clonotype was counted at least ten times. The gene calls are TRBV29-1 and TRBJ1-4; D gene unclear. Germline CDR1 SQVTM, CDR2 ANQGSEA. The CDR3 has 10 residues. V was cut by 7 bases and J by 8 bases, with 8 bases left in between. The CDR3 reads CSAQEEKLFF. The CDR3 DNA sequence: TGCAGCGCCCAAGAGGAAAAACTGTTTTTT.